The rows below give T cell receptor beta chains drawn from one sample of a study of cytomegalovirus exposure and HLA in healthy donors. Some clones are missing from TCRdb's copy, which holds only in-frame ones; the method was immunoSEQ multiplex PCR. The table includes some 170,000 clones, about 81% detected once. The specimen sequenced was PBMCs. The receptors stem from a woman in her 30s in good health and CMV-seronegative. Both conserved end residues are part of each CDR3. D genes are given only for firm matches. Rows give clone size only sometimes, using once, few, many, or a class for an expanded clone.

D gene,V gene,clone size,J gene,CDR3 DNA,CDR3 protein
TRBD1,TRBV6-1,-,TRBJ2-7,TGTGCCAGCAGTGCGATCCGGGACAGTTCCTACGAGCAGTACTTC,CASSAIRDSSYEQYF
-,TRBV5-6,-,TRBJ2-4,TGTGCTAGCAGCTTCCCCAACCGGGGTCTAGCCAAAAACATTCAGTACTTC,CASSFPNRGLAKNIQYF
-,TRBV28,-,TRBJ2-3,TGTGCCAGCAGGCCGGGACAATGGCCAGATACGCAGTATTTT,CASRPGQWPDTQYF
-,TRBV19,-,TRBJ2-1,TGTGCCAGTGCCCGGAGGACGGACAATGAGCAGTTCTTC,CASARRTDNEQFF
-,TRBV5-5,-,TRBJ2-7,TGTGCCAGCAGCTTGTACAACGTCTACGAGCAGTACTTC,CASSLYNVYEQYF
-,TRBV4-3,-,TRBJ2-7,TGCGCCAGCAGCCAGGGCTACCAGGGTTCCTACGAGCAGTACTTC,CASSQGYQGSYEQYF
TRBD2,TRBV7-6,-,TRBJ2-1,TGTGCCAGCAGCTTTCGGACTAGCGGGGGCACGTCCTACAATGAGCAGTTCTTC,CASSFRTSGGTSYNEQFF
TRBD1,TRBV27,-,TRBJ2-1,TGTGCCAGCAGTTTAACGGGACAGGGCCCTATCAATGAGCAGTTCTTC,CASSLTGQGPINEQFF
TRBD2,TRBV29-1,-,TRBJ2-1,TGCAGCGTTGAAGAATCCGGGAGGGCCAGGGATGAGCAGTTCTTC,CSVEESGRARDEQFF
-,TRBV10-2,-,TRBJ2-3,TGCGCCAGCAGTCCCCGGGACAACACAGATACGCAGTATTTT,CASSPRDNTDTQYF
TRBD1,TRBV18,-,TRBJ1-3,TGTGCCAGCTCACCGAGACAGGGGGAAAACACCATATATTTT,CASSPRQGENTIYF
-,TRBV6-1,once,TRBJ2-5,TGTGCCACCAGCCGGGATCAAGAGACCCAGTACTTC,CATSRDQETQYF
-,TRBV6-1,-,TRBJ2-7,TGTGCCAGCAGTGCAGGGGGGAAATACGAGCAGTACTTC,CASSAGGKYEQYF
TRBD2,TRBV2,once,TRBJ2-1,TGTGCCAGCAGGGTAGCGGGGCTACTCTACAATGAGCAGTTCTTC,CASRVAGLLYNEQFF
-,TRBV9,-,TRBJ1-1,TGTGCCAGCAGCGGGGACATCACTGAAGCTTTCTTT,CASSGDITEAFF
TRBD1,TRBV19,-,TRBJ2-3,TGTGCCAGTAGTATTGGGCAGGGGGCGGGGGATACGCAGTATTTT,CASSIGQGAGDTQYF
-,TRBV14,-,TRBJ1-5,TGTGCCAGCAGCCAACAGGGTGTCAATCAGCCCCAGCATTTT,CASSQQGVNQPQHF
TRBD1,TRBV2,-,TRBJ2-3,TGTGCCAGCAGTCGACAGGGAATGGGGACAGATACGCAGTATTTT,CASSRQGMGTDTQYF
TRBD1,TRBV29-1,-,TRBJ1-2,TGCAGCGTTGAAAGAGGGGGGAAAAGTGGCGGGACAGGCGATAACTATGGCTACACCTTC,CSVERGGKSGGTGDNYGYTF
-,TRBV21-1,once,TRBJ2-7,TGTGCCAGCAGGGGGACAGGGAATGCCTACGAGCAGTACTTC,CASRGTGNAYEQYF
TRBD2,TRBV15,-,TRBJ2-1,TGTGCCACCAGCAGAGATTTGGGACTAGCGGGCCTAGGGCAGTTCTTC,CATSRDLGLAGLGQFF
TRBD1,TRBV7-9,-,TRBJ1-2,TGTGCCAGCAGCTTAGCGGGACAGGGGGCGAAAAACTATGGCTACACCTTC,CASSLAGQGAKNYGYTF
TRBD2,TRBV18,-,TRBJ2-5,TGTGCCAGCTCACGCGGGACTAGCCTACAAGAGACCCAGTACTTC,CASSRGTSLQETQYF
-,TRBV6-1,once,TRBJ1-6,TGTGCCAGCACCCAGGGGAGGGGCTCACCCCTCCACTTT,CASTQGRGSPLHF
TRBD1,TRBV20-1,-,TRBJ1-1,TGCAGTGCTAAATTAGGGGGCTTAGCTTTCTTT,CSAKLGGLAFF
TRBD1,TRBV19,-,TRBJ2-7,TGTGCCAGTAGTAGGTACGGACAGGGGACCTACGAGCAGTACTTC,CASSRYGQGTYEQYF
TRBD1,TRBV28,-,TRBJ2-1,TGTGCCAGCAGTTTATACTTCGCACGGGGACAGGGTGAGCAGTTCTTC,CASSLYFARGQGEQFF
-,TRBV7-2,-,TRBJ2-3,TGTGCCAGCAGCCCCCAGACAGGTCCAACAGATACGCAGTATTTT,CASSPQTGPTDTQYF
TRBD2,TRBV9,-,TRBJ2-3,TGTGCCAGCAGCGTGCAAGCTGGGGGCGGGGGGCGAGATACGCAGTATTTT,CASSVQAGGGGRDTQYF
-,TRBV27,once,TRBJ1-6,TGTGCCAGCAGTTTAAGGCAGGGTGATAATTCACCCCTCCACTTT,CASSLRQGDNSPLHF
-,TRBV11-2,-,TRBJ1-3,TGTGCCAGCAGCTTATACTCTGGAAACACCATATATTTT,CASSLYSGNTIYF